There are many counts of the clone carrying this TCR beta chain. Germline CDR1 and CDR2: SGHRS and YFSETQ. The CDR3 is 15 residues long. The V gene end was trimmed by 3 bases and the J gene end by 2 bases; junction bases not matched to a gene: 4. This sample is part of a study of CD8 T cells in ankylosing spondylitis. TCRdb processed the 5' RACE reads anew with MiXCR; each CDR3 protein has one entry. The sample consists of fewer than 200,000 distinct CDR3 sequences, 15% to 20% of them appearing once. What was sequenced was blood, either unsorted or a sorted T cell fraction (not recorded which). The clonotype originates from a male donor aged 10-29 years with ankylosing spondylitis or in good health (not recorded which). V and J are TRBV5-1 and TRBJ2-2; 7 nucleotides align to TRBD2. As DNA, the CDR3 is TGCGCCAGCAGCTCGGGGAGGGAAAACACCGGGGAGCTGTTTTTT. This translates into CASSSGRENTGELFF.